The clone carrying this T cell receptor beta chain was seen a few times. Its matching antigen is unknown. The data originate from a study of post-analysis software for immune sequencing data. Study-wide points: Relative to controls, patients had a few TRBV segments at higher frequency, with TRBV5-6, TRBV5-1 and TRBV20-1 among these.

Germline values: CDR1 MGHRA, CDR2 YSYEKL. V was cut by 4 bases and J by 5 bases, with 12 bases left in between. The CDR3 runs 14 residues. Carried by the TCR beta cDNA libraries were unique molecular identifiers. TCRdb itself ran the PCR reads through MiXCR, one entry per CDR3 protein. The sample has approximately 770,000 distinct CDR3 sequences, 35% to 55% seen once. The clonotype originates from a girl aged 5 to 17 with multiple sclerosis. V gene TRBV4-1 combines with J gene TRBJ2-1; D may be TRBD2 (6 bases). Sequencing was carried out using blood. The CDR3 DNA follows: TGCGCCAGCAGCCTCGGACTAACGAACAATGAGCAGTTCTTC. It yields the protein CASSLGLTNNEQFF.